This T cell receptor beta chain appears in the sequencing data of a study of T cells in localized non-small cell lung cancer. Study-wide points: A raised T cell density in blood coincided with lengthier overall survival. Clonality peaked in uninvolved adjacent lung rather than tumor. In adjacent lung, a median roughly 60 of the top 100 tumor clones were found.

The sample holds one count of this clone. Its antigen is not identified. Generated by immunoSEQ multiplex PCR, the TCRdb table keeps only in-frame clones and is missing some. The sample lists under 20,000 clones, 70% to 90% seen once, with more than 7.5% in the top ten. The sequenced sample was peripheral blood, obtained before any cancer treatment. The receptor was derived from a man aged 35 to 70 with stage I lung adenocarcinoma.

CDR3 sequence (DNA): TGTGCCAGCAGTTTAGGAATTGAAGCTTTCTTT. Protein: CASSLGIEAFF. V usage is TRBV28 and J usage is TRBJ1-1, with D hard to call. In germline, CDR1 is MDHEN, CDR2 SYDVKM. The CDR3 totals 11 residues. V was cut by 2 bases and J by 7 bases, with 5 bases left in between.